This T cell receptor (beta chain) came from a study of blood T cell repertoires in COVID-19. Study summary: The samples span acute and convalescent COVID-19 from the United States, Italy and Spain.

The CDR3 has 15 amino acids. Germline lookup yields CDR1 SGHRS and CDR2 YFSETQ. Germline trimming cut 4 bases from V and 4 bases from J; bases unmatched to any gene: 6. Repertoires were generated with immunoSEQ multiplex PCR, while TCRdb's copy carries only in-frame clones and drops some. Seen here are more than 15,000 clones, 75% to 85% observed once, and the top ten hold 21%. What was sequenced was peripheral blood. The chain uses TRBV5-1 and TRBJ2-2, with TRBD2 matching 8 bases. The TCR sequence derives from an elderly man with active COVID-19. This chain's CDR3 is CASSPEGLGTGELFF. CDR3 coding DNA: TGCGCCAGCAGCCCGGAGGGACTAGGCACCGGGGAGCTGTTTTTT.